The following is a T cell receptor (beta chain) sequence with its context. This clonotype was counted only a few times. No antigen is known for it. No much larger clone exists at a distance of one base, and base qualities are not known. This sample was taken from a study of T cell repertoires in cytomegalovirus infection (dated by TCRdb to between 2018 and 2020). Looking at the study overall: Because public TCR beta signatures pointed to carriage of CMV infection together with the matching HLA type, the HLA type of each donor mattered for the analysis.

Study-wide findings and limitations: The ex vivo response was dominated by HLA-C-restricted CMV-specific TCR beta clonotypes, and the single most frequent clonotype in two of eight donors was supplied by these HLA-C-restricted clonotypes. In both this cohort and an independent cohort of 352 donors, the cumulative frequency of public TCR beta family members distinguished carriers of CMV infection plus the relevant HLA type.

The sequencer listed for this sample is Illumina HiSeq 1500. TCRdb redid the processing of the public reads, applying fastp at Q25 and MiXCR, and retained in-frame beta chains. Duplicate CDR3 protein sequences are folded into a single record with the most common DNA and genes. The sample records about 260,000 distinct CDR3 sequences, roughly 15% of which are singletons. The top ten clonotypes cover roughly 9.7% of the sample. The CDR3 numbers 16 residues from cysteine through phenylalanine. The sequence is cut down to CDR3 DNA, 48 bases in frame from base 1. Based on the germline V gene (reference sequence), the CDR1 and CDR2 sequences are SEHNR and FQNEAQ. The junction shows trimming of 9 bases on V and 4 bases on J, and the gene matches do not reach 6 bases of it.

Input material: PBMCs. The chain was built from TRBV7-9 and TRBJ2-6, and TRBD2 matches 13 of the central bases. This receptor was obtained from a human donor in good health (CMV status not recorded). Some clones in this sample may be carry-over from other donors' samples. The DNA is TGTGCCAGGTCGACTAGCGGGGGGACCGGGGCCAACGTCCTGACTTTC. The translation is CARSTSGGTGANVLTF.